The entry below describes one TCR beta chain. The antigen remains unidentified. Clones were read by immunoSEQ multiplex PCR, and TCRdb kept only the in-frame ones, dropping some. Among some 200,000 clones listed, just over 90% were seen once. The entry originates in a study of T cell responses to AZD1222 COVID-19 vaccine. Regarding the study as a whole: Just five to seven AZD1222 recipients tested seropositive at baseline.

Germline V gene sequence: CDR1 LGHNA, CDR2 YNFKEQ. V was cut by 3 bases and J by 6 bases, with 24 bases left in between. The CDR3 length is 18 residues. The sequence was collected from an adult who received the AZD1222 COVID-19 vaccine. Sequenced material: peripheral blood, taken 28 days after the second AZD1222 dose. J is TRBJ2-1 and V is TRBV4-2; the D gene is possibly TRBD2 (6 bases). The CDR3 sequence: CASSHRLRDFQTPNEQFF. The CDR3 DNA sequence: TGTGCCAGCAGCCATAGATTGAGGGACTTCCAGACGCCCAATGAGCAGTTCTTC.